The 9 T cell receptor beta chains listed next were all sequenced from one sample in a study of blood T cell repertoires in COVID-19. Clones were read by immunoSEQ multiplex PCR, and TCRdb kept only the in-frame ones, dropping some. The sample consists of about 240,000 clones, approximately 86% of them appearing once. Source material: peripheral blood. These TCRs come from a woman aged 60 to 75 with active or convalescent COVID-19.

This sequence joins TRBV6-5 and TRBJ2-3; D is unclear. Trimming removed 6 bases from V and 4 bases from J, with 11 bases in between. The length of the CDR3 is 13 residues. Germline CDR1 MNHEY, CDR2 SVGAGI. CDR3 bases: TGTGCCAGCAGCCCCCTAGGTCCAGATACGCAGTATTTT. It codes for CASSPLGPDTQYF.

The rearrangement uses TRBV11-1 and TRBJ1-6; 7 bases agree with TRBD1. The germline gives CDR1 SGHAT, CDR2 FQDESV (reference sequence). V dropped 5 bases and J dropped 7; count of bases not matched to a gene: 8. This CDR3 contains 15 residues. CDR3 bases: TGTGCCAGCAGCGACGACAGGGTGAACAATTCACCCCTCCACTTT. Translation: CASSDDRVNNSPLHF.

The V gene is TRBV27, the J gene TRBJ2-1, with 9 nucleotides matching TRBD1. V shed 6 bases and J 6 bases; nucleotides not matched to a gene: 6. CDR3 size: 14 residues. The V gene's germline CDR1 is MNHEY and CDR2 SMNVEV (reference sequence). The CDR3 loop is CASRNRDRANEQFF. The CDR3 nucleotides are TGTGCCAGCAGGAACCGGGACAGGGCCAATGAGCAGTTCTTC.

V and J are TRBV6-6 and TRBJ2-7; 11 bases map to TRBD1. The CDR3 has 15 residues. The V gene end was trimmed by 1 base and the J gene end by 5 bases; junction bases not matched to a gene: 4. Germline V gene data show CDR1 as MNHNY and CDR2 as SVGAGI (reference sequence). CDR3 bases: TGTGCCAGCAGTTACTTGGACAGGGGGCTCGACGAGCAGTACGTC. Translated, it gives CASSYLDRGLDEQYV.

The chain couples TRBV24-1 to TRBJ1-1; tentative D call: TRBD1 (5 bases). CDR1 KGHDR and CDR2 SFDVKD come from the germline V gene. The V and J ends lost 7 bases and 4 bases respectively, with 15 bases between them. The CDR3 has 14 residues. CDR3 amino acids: CATSPSGVSTEAFF. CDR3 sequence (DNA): TGTGCCACCAGCCCCTCGGGGGTCAGCACTGAAGCTTTCTTT.

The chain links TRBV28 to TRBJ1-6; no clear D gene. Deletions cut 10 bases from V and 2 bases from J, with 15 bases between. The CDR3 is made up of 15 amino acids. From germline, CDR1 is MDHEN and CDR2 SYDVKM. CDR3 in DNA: TGTGCCACAAATCGGGATGGCGCCTATAATTCACCCCTCCACTTT. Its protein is CATNRDGAYNSPLHF.

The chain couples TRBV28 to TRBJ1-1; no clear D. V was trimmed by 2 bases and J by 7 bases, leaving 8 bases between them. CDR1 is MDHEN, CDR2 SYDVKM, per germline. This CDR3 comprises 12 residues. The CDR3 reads CASSLNGFEAFF. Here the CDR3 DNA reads TGTGCCAGCAGTTTAAACGGGTTTGAAGCTTTCTTT.

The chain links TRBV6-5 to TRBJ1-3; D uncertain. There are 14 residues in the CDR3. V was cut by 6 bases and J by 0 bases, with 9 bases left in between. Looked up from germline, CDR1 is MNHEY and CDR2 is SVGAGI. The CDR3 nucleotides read TGTGCCAGCAGGCCAACAAGCTCTGGAAACACCATATATTTT. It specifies CASRPTSSGNTIYF.

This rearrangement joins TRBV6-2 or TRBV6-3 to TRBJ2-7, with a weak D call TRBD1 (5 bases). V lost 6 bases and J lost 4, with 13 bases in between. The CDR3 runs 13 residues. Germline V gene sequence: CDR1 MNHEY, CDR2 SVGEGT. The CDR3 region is CASSDRTPYEQYV. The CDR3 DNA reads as TGTGCCAGCAGCGACCGGACACCATACGAGCAGTACGTC.